The rows below give T cell receptor beta chains drawn from one sample of a study of CD8+CD57+ T cells in acquired aplastic anemia. From the reads, TCRdb called clonotypes with MiXCR, one entry per CDR3 protein. The sample holds 110,000 or so distinct CDR3 sequences, under 60% seen once. The sample comprised sorted CD4+, CD8+, or CD8+CD57+ T cells (not recorded which) from PBMCs. These receptors all come from a human donor with aplastic anemia. Each CDR3 is given with its conserved first and last residue.

V gene	CDR3 protein
TRBV29-1	CSVVVGAGGYTF
TRBV19	CASKNRATNEKLFF
TRBV9	CASSVESGAGTDTQYF
TRBV10-1	CASSVSPNYEQYF
TRBV7-2	CASSLVDRGQSGYTF
TRBV29-1	CSVEGEGNEKLFF
TRBV10-3	CASSYSPDRDYGYTF
TRBV29-1	CSVGRETVNEQFF
TRBV4-1	CASSQWRTETQYF
TRBV10-3	CAIRLRTGLNTEAFF
TRBV28	CASSLIRTGGFSYEQYF
TRBV20-1	CSARAGSSSYNEQFF
TRBV7-9	CASSLYMDYEQYF
TRBV27	CASSPWGGELFF
TRBV27	CASSFLGSTEAFF
TRBV10-1	CASSYGTPGEQFF
TRBV2	CASTSDEHEQYF
TRBV19	CASSIDRGQNNEQFF